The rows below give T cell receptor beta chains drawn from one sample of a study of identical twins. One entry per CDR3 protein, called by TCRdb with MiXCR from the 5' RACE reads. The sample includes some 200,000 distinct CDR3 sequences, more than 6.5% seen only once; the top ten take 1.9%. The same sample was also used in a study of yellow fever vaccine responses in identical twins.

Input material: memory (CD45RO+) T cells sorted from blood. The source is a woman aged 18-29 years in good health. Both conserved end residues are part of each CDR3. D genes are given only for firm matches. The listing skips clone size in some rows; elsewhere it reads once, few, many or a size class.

CDR3: CASSTYNEQYF
DNA: TGTGCCAGCAGCACATATAACGAGCAGTACTTC
V: TRBV5-5
size: many
J: TRBJ2-7
D: NA

CDR3: CASSSDRYYGYTF
DNA: TGTGCCAGCAGTTCGGACAGATACTATGGCTACACCTTC
V: TRBV12-3/TRBV12-4
size: many
J: TRBJ1-2
D: NA

CDR3: CAINSGQVLETQYF
DNA: TGTGCCATCAATTCGGGACAGGTCCTAGAGACCCAGTACTTC
V: TRBV10-3
size: NA
J: TRBJ2-5
D: TRBD1

CDR3: CSARDLSGISYEQYF
DNA: TGCAGTGCTAGAGATTTATCCGGGATATCCTACGAGCAGTACTTC
V: TRBV20-1
size: many
J: TRBJ2-7
D: NA

CDR3: CASSLMRGSDTQYF
DNA: TGTGCCAGCAGTTTAATGAGAGGTTCAGATACGCAGTATTTT
V: TRBV12-3/TRBV12-4
size: many
J: TRBJ2-3
D: NA

CDR3: CASGYDRRGNTIYF
DNA: TGTGCCAGCGGTTACGACAGGCGCGGAAACACCATATATTTT
V: TRBV12-3/TRBV12-4
size: many
J: TRBJ1-3
D: NA

CDR3: CASSQAGSWETQYF
DNA: TGTGCCAGCAGCCAAGCGGGGTCTTGGGAGACCCAGTACTTC
V: TRBV3-1
size: few
J: TRBJ2-5
D: NA

CDR3: CSARDYFRESGTGQETQYF
DNA: TGCAGTGCTAGAGACTATTTTCGTGAAAGCGGGACCGGCCAAGAGACCCAGTACTTC
V: TRBV20-1
size: many
J: TRBJ2-5
D: TRBD2

CDR3: CASSPLGLAHEQFF
DNA: TGTGCCAGCAGCCCCCTCGGACTAGCGCATGAGCAGTTCTTC
V: TRBV5-6
size: many
J: TRBJ2-1
D: TRBD2

CDR3: CASSISARVWTGELFF
DNA: TGTGCCAGCAGTATAAGCGCTAGGGTGTGGACCGGGGAGCTGTTTTTT
V: TRBV12-3/TRBV12-4
size: many
J: TRBJ2-2
D: NA

CDR3: CASSPGTGFPVTEAFF
DNA: TGTGCCAGCAGTCCTGGGACCGGTTTCCCTGTCACTGAAGCTTTCTTT
V: TRBV28
size: NA
J: TRBJ1-1
D: NA

CDR3: CAWTGGAFVRGELFF
DNA: TGTGCCTGGACAGGGGGAGCTTTCGTTAGGGGGGAGCTGTTTTTT
V: TRBV30
size: NA
J: TRBJ2-2
D: TRBD1

CDR3: CASSRNQGKDEAFF
DNA: TGCGCCAGCAGCCGCAATCAGGGGAAAGATGAAGCTTTCTTT
V: TRBV5-1
size: many
J: TRBJ1-1
D: NA

CDR3: CSARDGREVYEQYF
DNA: TGCAGTGCTAGAGATGGGCGGGAGGTCTACGAGCAGTACTTC
V: TRBV20-1
size: few
J: TRBJ2-7
D: TRBD2

CDR3: CSARQGIGTGELFF
DNA: TGCAGCGCCCGACAGGGAATAGGAACCGGGGAGCTGTTTTTT
V: TRBV29-1
size: many
J: TRBJ2-2
D: TRBD1

CDR3: CASSLRGSGANVLTF
DNA: TGTGCCAGCAGTTTAAGAGGGTCTGGGGCCAACGTCCTGACTTTC
V: TRBV28
size: many
J: TRBJ2-6
D: NA

CDR3: CATSDSTPEAKNIQYF
DNA: TGTGCCACCAGTGATTCCACACCCGAGGCCAAAAACATTCAGTACTTC
V: TRBV24-1
size: many
J: TRBJ2-4
D: NA

CDR3: CSWTLNTEAFF
DNA: TGCAGCTGGACCCTGAACACTGAAGCTTTCTTT
V: TRBV29-1
size: few
J: TRBJ1-1
D: NA

CDR3: CASKRGGSPGELFF
DNA: TGTGCCAGCAAACGGGGGGGAAGCCCCGGGGAGCTGTTTTTT
V: TRBV28
size: few
J: TRBJ2-2
D: TRBD2

CDR3: CASSYFPPGGEDSNQPQHF
DNA: TGTGCCAGCAGTTATTTCCCGCCGGGGGGCGAAGATAGCAATCAGCCCCAGCATTTT
V: TRBV6-2/TRBV6-3
size: NA
J: TRBJ1-5
D: NA

CDR3: CASNQFRGSGANVLTF
DNA: TGTGCCAGCAACCAATTCAGGGGATCTGGGGCCAACGTCCTGACTTTC
V: TRBV28
size: many
J: TRBJ2-6
D: NA

CDR3: CASSWTGDDQPQHF
DNA: TGTGCCAGCAGTTGGACAGGGGACGATCAGCCCCAGCATTTT
V: TRBV7-9
size: many
J: TRBJ1-5
D: TRBD1

CDR3: CASTQGAILAQYF
DNA: TGTGCCAGCACCCAGGGGGCTATCTTGGCGCAGTACTTC
V: TRBV6-6
size: NA
J: TRBJ2-7
D: TRBD1

CDR3: CATTRAGSSYEQYF
DNA: TGTGCCACAACTCGAGCGGGGAGCTCCTACGAGCAGTACTTC
V: TRBV10-3
size: NA
J: TRBJ2-7
D: TRBD2

CDR3: CASSLGESLHEQFF
DNA: TGTGCCAGCAGCTTAGGGGAGTCGTTACATGAGCAGTTCTTC
V: TRBV7-2
size: NA
J: TRBJ2-1
D: NA

CDR3: CASSLGPGESEQYF
DNA: TGTGCCAGCAGCTTAGGTCCGGGAGAGTCCGAGCAGTACTTC
V: TRBV7-9
size: NA
J: TRBJ2-7
D: NA

CDR3: CSVSSGRVSYEQYF
DNA: TGCAGCGTTTCTAGCGGGAGGGTCTCCTACGAGCAGTACTTC
V: TRBV29-1
size: few
J: TRBJ2-7
D: TRBD2

CDR3: CAITGQGGNTEAFF
DNA: TGTGCCATCACCGGACAGGGGGGCAACACTGAAGCTTTCTTT
V: TRBV10-3
size: few
J: TRBJ1-1
D: TRBD1

CDR3: CASSLGAGPTDTQYF
DNA: TGCGCCAGCAGCTTGGGGGCAGGGCCCACAGATACGCAGTATTTT
V: TRBV5-1
size: many
J: TRBJ2-3
D: NA

CDR3: CASSPFRTGLAGGETQYF
DNA: TGTGCCAGCAGCCCCTTCAGGACGGGACTAGCGGGAGGGGAGACCCAGTACTTC
V: TRBV11-2
size: few
J: TRBJ2-5
D: TRBD2

CDR3: CAWSARDRYTGELFF
DNA: TGTGCCTGGAGTGCTCGGGACAGGTACACCGGGGAGCTGTTTTTT
V: TRBV30
size: few
J: TRBJ2-2
D: TRBD1